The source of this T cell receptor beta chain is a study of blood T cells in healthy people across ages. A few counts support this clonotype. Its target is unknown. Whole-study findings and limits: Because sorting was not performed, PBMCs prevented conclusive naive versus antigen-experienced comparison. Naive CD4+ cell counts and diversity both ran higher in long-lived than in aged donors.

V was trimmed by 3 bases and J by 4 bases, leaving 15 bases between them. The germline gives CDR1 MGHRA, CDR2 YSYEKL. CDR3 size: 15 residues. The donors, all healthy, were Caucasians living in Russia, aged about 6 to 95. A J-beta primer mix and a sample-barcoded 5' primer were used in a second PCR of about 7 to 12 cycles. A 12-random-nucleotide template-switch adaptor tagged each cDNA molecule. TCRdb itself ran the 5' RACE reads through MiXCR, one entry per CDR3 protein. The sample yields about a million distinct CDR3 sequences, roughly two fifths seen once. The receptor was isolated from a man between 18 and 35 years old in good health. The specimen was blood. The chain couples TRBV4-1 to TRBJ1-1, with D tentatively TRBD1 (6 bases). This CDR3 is CASSHPQGQPTEAFF. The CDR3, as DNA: TGCGCCAGCAGCCACCCCCAGGGGCAGCCCACTGAAGCTTTCTTT.